This T cell receptor (beta chain) was identified in a study of Graves' ophthalmopathy and Graves' hyperthyroidism. Study-level background: Stable hyperthyroidism meant no progression to ophthalmopathy within 18 months of follow-up. Study conclusions and caveats: Detection in blood was also observed for most expanded thyroid clonotypes above 0.001 frequency. Sensitivity reached 60% to 71% and specificity around 76% when the model predicted ophthalmopathy progression. From stable hyperthyroidism, ophthalmopathy was separated by a 13-signature model with just over 85% sensitivity and around 80% specificity.

Amplification targeted the TCR beta CDR3 regions, with RNA transcripts as the source material. First-round RT-PCR used HTBI primers; second-round multiplex PCR followed. TCRdb recomputed calls from the multiplex PCR reads with MiXCR, one row per CDR3 protein. The sample contains 500,000 to 600,000 distinct CDR3 sequences, under 45% of which appear only once. As for this clonotype: Its target is not known.

The CDR3 sequence is 14 residues long. Germline values: CDR1 SSHAT, CDR2 FNYEAQ (reference sequence). V usage is TRBV7-7 and J usage is TRBJ2-3; 8 nucleotides agree with TRBD1. The sequence was collected from an adult man with Graves' hyperthyroidism. The sequencing input was peripheral blood or thyroid tissue (not recorded which). In DNA, the CDR3 is TGTGCTAGCGGTGGGGACAGGAAGGCAGATACGCAGTATTTT. The encoded protein is CASGGDRKADTQYF.